This is a list of T cell receptor beta chains from one sample in a study of T cell repertoires in cytomegalovirus infection. One entry per CDR3 protein results from TCRdb running MiXCR on the reads. The table has roughly 570,000 distinct CDR3 sequences, 40% seen once. The antigens for these receptors are not known. The source was cultured PBMCs, collected from culture after CMV antigen stimulation. The receptors derive from a human donor in good health (CMV status not recorded). Some clones in this sample may be carry-over from other donors' samples. The CDR3 runs from the conserved cysteine through the conserved F or W. A D gene is named only where the DNA matches it firmly. Clone size appears in some rows only: once, few, many, or a class for an expanded clone.

. few TRBJ2-1 TRBV7-2 CASSSDIYNEQFF TGTGCCAGCAGCTCGGACATATACAATGAGCAGTTCTTC
. . TRBJ2-5 TRBV6-1 CASSEGGGSYF TGTGCCAGCAGTGAAGGAGGGGGGAGCTACTTC
. . TRBJ2-3 TRBV7-2 CASSSDRATDTQYF TGTGCCAGCAGCTCCGATCGGGCGACAGATACGCAGTATTTT
TRBD2 . TRBJ2-7 TRBV7-9 CASSERGGNEQYF TGTGCCAGCAGCGAGCGGGGGGGAAACGAGCAGTACTTC
. . TRBJ2-7 TRBV6-6 CASSVVRGRGEQYF TGTGCCAGCAGTGTTGTGAGGGGCCGGGGCGAGCAGTACTTC
. . TRBJ2-1 TRBV4-1 CASSHARTPPKEQFF TGCGCCAGCAGCCACGCCCGGACACCCCCAAAGGAGCAGTTCTTC
. few TRBJ1-1 TRBV5-1 CASSQGRINTEAFF TGCGCCAGCAGCCAAGGACGGATCAACACTGAAGCTTTCTTT
. . TRBJ1-2 TRBV5-3 CASSLTQANYGYTF TGTGCCAGCAGCCTCACTCAGGCTAACTATGGCTACACCTTC
TRBD2 . TRBJ2-3 TRBV27 CASSRPGLAGGTDTQYF TGTGCCAGCAGTCGCCCCGGACTAGCGGGAGGCACAGATACGCAGTATTTT
. . TRBJ1-1 TRBV20-1 CSAVRPWAALRRNTEAFF TGCAGTGCCGTTCGGCCCTGGGCAGCATTAAGACGTAACACTGAAGCTTTCTTT
TRBD1 . TRBJ1-2 TRBV5-1 CASSSGQGAPGYTF TGCGCCAGCAGCAGCGGACAGGGAGCACCTGGCTACACCTTC
TRBD1 . TRBJ1-2 TRBV5-1 CASSLDGTAYYGYTF TGCGCCAGCAGCTTGGATGGGACAGCTTATTATGGCTACACCTTC
TRBD2 few TRBJ2-7 TRBV28 CASIRTSGGDEQYF TGTGCCAGCATCCGGACTAGCGGGGGCGACGAGCAGTACTTC
. few TRBJ2-1 TRBV2 CASKGGYNEQFF TGTGCCAGCAAGGGCGGTTACAATGAGCAGTTCTTC
. many TRBJ2-6 TRBV7-2 CASSFSGQANVLTF TGTGCCAGCAGCTTCTCCGGCCAGGCCAACGTCCTGACTTTC
TRBD2 . TRBJ2-1 TRBV4-3 CASSQDGTSGGNEQFF TGCGCCAGCAGCCAAGACGGGACTAGCGGGGGTAATGAGCAGTTCTTC
TRBD1 . TRBJ1-4 TRBV2 CASRQRDSNNEKLFF TGTGCCAGCAGGCAGCGGGACAGCAACAATGAAAAACTGTTTTTT
. . TRBJ2-3 TRBV6-5 CASSRSPRGGSQYF TGTGCCAGCAGCCGATCCCCCCGCGGAGGGTCGCAGTATTTT
TRBD1 few TRBJ1-1 TRBV4-1 CASSQEYWVRGFGLNTEAFF TGCGCCAGCAGCCAAGAGTATTGGGTCAGGGGGTTCGGCTTGAACACTGAAGCTTTCTTT
. . TRBJ2-5 TRBV6-4 CASSADSRGTQYF TGTGCCAGCAGTGCCGACTCCCGTGGGACCCAGTACTTC
. few TRBJ1-1 TRBV7-9 CASSSIDRQAFF TGTGCCAGTAGCTCAATAGACAGGCAAGCTTTCTTT
. . TRBJ2-1 TRBV28 CASRLAGVSYNEQFF TGTGCCAGCAGACTCGCGGGTGTGTCCTACAATGAGCAGTTCTTC
TRBD2 . TRBJ2-5 TRBV20-1 CSARGLAGGKGIQETQYF TGCAGTGCCAGAGGACTAGCGGGGGGGAAGGGAATCCAAGAGACCCAGTACTTC
TRBD2 few TRBJ2-2 TRBV11-2 CASSLGLAGSTGELFF TGTGCCAGCAGCTTAGGACTAGCGGGAAGCACCGGGGAGCTGTTTTTT
TRBD1 . TRBJ1-5 TRBV11-1 CASSLRTGDSNQPQHF TGTGCCAGCAGCCTACGGACAGGGGATAGCAATCAGCCCCAGCATTTT
. . TRBJ2-2 TRBV12-3/TRBV12-4 CASTPHMGLAGELFF TGTGCCAGCACCCCTCACATGGGACTGGCCGGGGAGCTGTTTTTT
. . TRBJ1-4 TRBV11-3 CASSLVGGFSLSTNEKLFF TGTGCCAGCAGCTTAGTCGGTGGATTCAGCCTTTCAACTAATGAAAAACTGTTTTTT
. . TRBJ2-5 TRBV7-2 CASSFRITAQRTQYF TGTGCCAGCAGCTTCCGCATAACAGCTCAGAGGACCCAGTACTTC
. few TRBJ2-5 TRBV6-1 CATRAEGAGETQYF TGTGCCACCCGAGCGGAGGGGGCGGGGGAGACCCAGTACTTC
TRBD2 few TRBJ2-1 TRBV6-2/TRBV6-3 CASSYSLSGVIYNEQFF TGTGCCAGCAGTTACTCGTTGAGCGGGGTTATTTACAATGAGCAGTTCTTC
. . TRBJ2-2 TRBV10-1 CASADTGELFF TGCGCCAGCGCGGACACCGGGGAGCTGTTTTTT
. . TRBJ1-4 TRBV6-5 CASSDVLNEKLFF TGTGCCAGCAGTGATGTTCTAAATGAAAAACTGTTTTTT
. . TRBJ1-5 TRBV19 CASSIVNQPQHF TGTGCCAGTAGTATCGTCAATCAGCCCCAGCATTTT
. . TRBJ2-1 TRBV10-3 CAIRSSGSYNEQFF TGTGCCATCAGGTCATCAGGATCTTACAATGAGCAGTTCTTC
TRBD1 . TRBJ2-5 TRBV5-4 CASSPQTGSETQYF TGTGCCAGCAGCCCACAGACAGGGTCAGAGACCCAGTACTTC
. . TRBJ2-7 TRBV20-1 CSAPGPLGTYNEQYF TGCAGTGCTCCGGGGCCTTTGGGGACATATAACGAGCAGTACTTC
TRBD2 few TRBJ2-1 TRBV7-2 CASSLRAGFSNEQFF TGTGCCAGCAGCTTGAGAGCGGGGTTCAGCAATGAGCAGTTCTTC
. . TRBJ2-1 TRBV28 CASSFRPDNEQFF TGTGCCAGCAGTTTCCGCCCAGACAATGAGCAGTTCTTC
TRBD2 few TRBJ2-7 TRBV12-5 CASGLVRGGTVEQYF TGTGCTAGTGGTTTGGTTCGCGGGGGTACTGTCGAGCAGTACTTC
. few TRBJ2-4 TRBV10-3 CAISETAPNIQYF TGTGCCATCAGTGAGACTGCACCCAACATTCAGTACTTC
. . TRBJ2-4 TRBV19 CASSIRGGNSAKNIQYF TGTGCCAGTAGTATAAGGGGCGGGAACTCGGCCAAAAACATTCAGTACTTC
TRBD1 . TRBJ1-4 TRBV28 CASSPRPRGNVTNEKLFF TGTGCCAGCAGTCCCCGACCCAGGGGGAACGTAACTAATGAAAAACTGTTTTTT
TRBD2 . TRBJ2-5 TRBV7-9 CASSDLTSGRGRYQETQYF TGTGCCAGCAGCGACTTAACTAGCGGGAGAGGCAGGTACCAAGAGACCCAGTACTTC
. . TRBJ1-1 TRBV12-3/TRBV12-4 CASSLIGEEAFF TGTGCCAGCAGTTTAATCGGGGAGGAAGCTTTCTTT
TRBD1 . TRBJ1-6 TRBV10-3 CAISSGTGGNSPLHF TGTGCCATCAGTTCCGGGACAGGGGGCAATTCACCCCTCCACTTT